These 20 T cell receptor beta chains originate from one sample sequenced in a study of cytomegalovirus exposure and HLA in healthy donors (dated by TCRdb to about 2017). The library was built by means of the immunoSEQ multiplex PCR assay. A mixture of 60 forward primers for TCR Vbeta segments and 13 reverse primers for TCR Jbeta segments was used in the multiplex PCR. TCRdb re-hosts the immuneACCESS table, in-frame sequences only. Its copies lack some clones; in the studies checked, an unresolved V gene accounts for under half of them, and the cause for the rest is not known. The table for this sample lists about 200,000 clones; more than 75% of them were counted only once. The top ten clonotypes cover approximately 6.5% of the sample. Sequencing was performed on PBMCs. These receptors all come from a woman in her forties or fifties in good health and CMV-seropositive.

This clone has just one count. The chain is built from TRBV7-9 and TRBJ1-1, with 8 bases that match TRBD1. This CDR3 comprises 17 residues. The V gene end was trimmed by 1 base and the J gene end by 5 bases; junction bases not matched to a gene: 12. CDR1 and CDR2 (germline): SEHNR, FQNEAQ (reference sequence). CDR3 sequence reads: CASSLGLPRTGRTEAFF. The CDR3 DNA reads TGTGCCAGCAGCTTAGGCCTTCCCCGGACAGGGCGGACTGAAGCTTTCTTT.

The rearrangement joins TRBV27 to TRBJ1-1; D remains ambiguous. CDR1 and CDR2 (germline): MNHEY, SMNVEV (reference sequence). V lost 2 bases and J 4 bases, leaving 8 bases between the germline ends. The CDR3 runs 13 residues. The CDR3 sequence: CASSLNSLTEAFF. CDR3 nucleotides: TGTGCCAGCAGTTTAAATTCACTCACTGAAGCTTTCTTT.

The chain uses TRBV11-2 and TRBJ2-5; 7 bases agree with TRBD2. The ends lost 3 bases at V and 3 bases at J; junction bases unmatched: 1. Germline V gene lookup returns CDR1 SGHAT and CDR2 FQNNGV. This CDR3 region has 13 residues. CDR3 in DNA: TGTGCCAGCAGCTTTGCGGGGGAAGAGACCCAGTACTTC. It yields the protein CASSFAGEETQYF.

The chain combines TRBV28 with TRBJ2-7; possible D gene TRBD1, 6 bases. In germline, CDR1 is MDHEN, CDR2 SYDVKM. Trimming stripped 7 bases from V and 0 bases from J, with 10 bases between. This CDR3 is built from 13 residues. The CDR3 DNA follows: TGTGCCAGCACCTCGGACAGCTCCTACGAGCAGTACTTC. The encoded protein is CASTSDSSYEQYF.

This chain connects TRBV29-1 to TRBJ2-1, with 8 bases lining up with TRBD1. Germline trimming cut 5 bases from V and 1 base from J; bases unmatched to any gene: 1. The CDR3 is 13 amino acids. Germline V CDR1 and CDR2: SQVTM, ANQGSEA. The CDR3, as DNA: TGCAGCGTTCGGACAGGGTCCTACAATGAGCAGTTCTTC. It translates to CSVRTGSYNEQFF.

The V call is TRBV28, the J call TRBJ1-6, with a weak D call TRBD1 (5 bases). Germline loops: CDR1 MDHEN, CDR2 SYDVKM. This CDR3 contains 13 residues. V gave up 8 bases and J gave up 11 bases, with 16 bases separating them. CDR3 in amino acids: CASWDSGRAPLHF. As DNA, the CDR3 is TGTGCCAGCTGGGACTCCGGGAGGGCACCCCTCCACTTT.

CDR3 amino acids: CASRAGTGLYGYTF. The DNA of the CDR3 is TGTGCCAGCAGGGCCGGGACAGGCCTCTATGGCTACACCTTC. This chain joins TRBV28 and TRBJ1-2; 8 positions match TRBD1. Germline assignment: CDR1 MDHEN and CDR2 SYDVKM. This CDR3 has 14 residues. The V gene end was trimmed by 6 bases and the J gene end by 4 bases; junction bases not matched to a gene: 7.

The rearrangement joins TRBV5-4 to TRBJ2-7; D unclear. Germline values: CDR1 SGHNT, CDR2 YYREEE (reference sequence). The CDR3 length is 14 residues. Between the trimmed V and J ends, which lost 1 base and 1 base, there was a span of 9 bases. The CDR3 coding sequence is TGTGCCAGCAGCTTGAATTTAGAGTCCTACGAGCAGTACTTC. Its protein product is CASSLNLESYEQYF.

A single count supports this clone. The V gene is TRBV7-2, the J gene TRBJ2-3; the match to TRBD2 covers 7 bases. Trimming at V came to 6 bases and at J to 0 bases, leaving 3 bases not matched to a gene. The V gene's germline CDR1 is SGHTA and CDR2 FQGNSA. The CDR3 length is 14 residues. CDR3 DNA: TGTGCCAGCAGGGCGGGAGAAAGCACAGATACGCAGTATTTT. This sequence encodes CASRAGESTDTQYF.

The chain employs TRBV27 and TRBJ2-2, with D possibly matching TRBD2 (5 bases). The germline gives CDR1 MNHEY, CDR2 SMNVEV (reference sequence). This CDR3 has 14 residues. V lost 6 bases and J 4 bases, leaving 12 bases between the germline ends. CDR3 nucleotide sequence: TGTGCCAGCAGCCGGGGATGGAGCACCGGGGAGCTGTTTTTT. It encodes CASSRGWSTGELFF.

This clone is categorized as medium-sized. This chain links TRBV9 with TRBJ2-3; D possibly corresponds to TRBD2 (7 bases). Trimming removed 4 bases from V and 2 bases from J, with 14 bases in between. Germline V CDR1 and CDR2: SGDLS, YYNGEE. This CDR3 comprises 15 residues. As DNA, the CDR3 is TGTGCCAGCAGCCTCGACGGGGGGCACACAGATACGCAGTATTTT. Translated: CASSLDGGHTDTQYF.

V is TRBV6-5 and J is TRBJ1-2, with unresolved D. Germline lookup yields CDR1 MNHEY and CDR2 SVGAGI. V was shortened by 4 bases and J by 0 bases, with 15 bases between the two germline ends. CDR3 length: 16 residues. The CDR3 is CASSSLTHTSNYGYTF. The DNA for the CDR3 is TGTGCCAGCAGTTCCTTGACACATACTTCTAACTATGGCTACACCTTC.

This rearrangement joins TRBV19 to TRBJ1-5, with D possibly being TRBD1 (5 bases). With 4 bases removed from V and 4 bases from J, the gap between germline ends came to 17 bases. The CDR3 contains 16 residues. In germline, CDR1 is LNHDA, CDR2 SQIVND (reference sequence). For the CDR3, the DNA is TGTGCCAGTAGTACCCCGGGGGGAGCCTTTAATCAGCCCCAGCATTTT. Translating it yields CASSTPGGAFNQPQHF.

This clone has only a few counts. This chain uses TRBV7-2 with TRBJ2-3; the D gene is possibly TRBD2 (6 bases). The germline CDR1 and CDR2 sequences are SGHTA and FQGNSA. The CDR3 is 15 amino acids. The germline V and J ends were trimmed by 1 base and 4 bases, with 12 bases remaining between them. For the CDR3, the DNA is TGTGCCAGCAGCTTAGGGGACTGGAGGCCAGATACGCAGTATTTT. Its translation is CASSLGDWRPDTQYF.

The J gene is TRBJ1-1, the V gene TRBV6-1; TRBD1 matches at 10 bases. This CDR3 has 13 amino acids. The germline gives CDR1 MNHNS, CDR2 SASEGT. J was trimmed by 5 bases and V by 9 bases; bases with no gene match: 6. CDR3 DNA sequence: TGTGCCAGTGGGGACAGGGGTAATACTGAAGCTTTCTTT. It encodes CASGDRGNTEAFF.

The sample holds a few counts of this clone. This sequence joins TRBV29-1 and TRBJ2-1; 16 bases fit TRBD2. This CDR3 has 15 amino acids. The germline V gene has CDR1 SQVTM and CDR2 ANQGSEA. J was trimmed by 10 bases and V by 6 bases; bases with no gene match: 9. This CDR3 is CSVEPGLAGGGEQFF. The DNA of the CDR3 is TGCAGCGTCGAACCGGGACTAGCGGGAGGGGGCGAGCAGTTCTTC.

The chain recombines TRBV2 with TRBJ2-1, with TRBD1 matching over 8 bases. Germline V CDR1 and CDR2: SNHLY, FYNNEI. CDR3 length equals 16 residues. The V segment lost 4 bases and the J segment 1 base; nucleotides outside the gene matches: 6. CDR3 nucleotides: TGTGCCAGCAGTGGATCTCAGGGGGCGTCCTACAATGAGCAGTTCTTC. Its protein product is CASSGSQGASYNEQFF.

The chain has TRBV4-3 and TRBJ2-2, with TRBD2 matching over 8 bases. The V gene end was trimmed by 0 bases and the J gene end by 4 bases; junction bases not matched to a gene: 7. This CDR3 is built from 17 residues. In germline, CDR1 is LGHNA, CDR2 YSLEER. CDR3 nucleotide sequence: TGCGCCAGCAGCCAAGAAGATGGTAGCGGGGTCACCGGGGAGCTGTTTTTT. Its protein product is CASSQEDGSGVTGELFF.

The rearrangement links TRBV6-5 to TRBJ1-3, with TRBD1 as a possible D gene (5 bases). Trimming removed 5 bases from V and 4 bases from J, with 9 bases in between. The CDR3 sequence is 13 residues long. Germline V gene data show CDR1 as MNHEY and CDR2 as SVGAGI. The CDR3 loop reads CASSRGKGNTIYF. The CDR3 DNA sequence: TGTGCCAGCAGTCGGGGGAAAGGAAACACCATATATTTT.

The chain couples TRBV10-3 to TRBJ2-2; D is perhaps TRBD2 (5 bases). The CDR3 sequence is 14 residues long. V lost 2 bases and J 8 bases, leaving 12 bases between the germline ends. Per the germline V gene, CDR1 is ENHRY and CDR2 is SYGVKD. The CDR3 sequence is CAISEEGRGGELFF. CDR3 DNA sequence: TGTGCCATCAGTGAGGAGGGTCGCGGGGGGGAGCTGTTTTTT.